The 3 T cell receptor beta chains given below trace back to one sample, sequenced in a study of T cell responses to AZD1222 COVID-19 vaccine. Repertoires were generated with immunoSEQ multiplex PCR, while TCRdb's copy carries only in-frame clones and drops some. The data contain about 200,000 clones, approximately 90% of them seen just once; the ten biggest clones take up 3.6%. Sample: peripheral blood, taken 28 days after the second dose of the MenACWY control vaccine. The receptors stem from an adult who received the MenACWY meningococcal vaccine as a control.

V is TRBV7-6 and J is TRBJ2-1, with 7 bases identical to TRBD2. The junction had 12 bases not matched to a gene; V was cut back by 2 bases and J by 5 bases. Germline CDR1 SGHVS, CDR2 FNYEAQ. The CDR3 runs to 17 residues. As DNA, the CDR3 is TGTGCCAGCAGCTTATCTGTGGGGAGGGACCCGGACAATGAGCAGTTCTTC. Translation: CASSLSVGRDPDNEQFF. Full variable domain (remainder filled in from reference TRBV7-6 and TRBJ2-1): GAGVSQSPRYKVTKRGQDVALRCDPISGHVSLYWYRQALGQGPEFLTYFNYEAQQDKSGLPNDRFSAERPEGSISTLTIQRTEQRDSAMYRCASSLSVGRDPDNEQFFGPGTRLTVL.

The J gene is TRBJ2-7, the V gene TRBV5-4; 7 bases map to TRBD2. The germline V gene encodes CDR1 SGHNT and CDR2 YYREEE (reference sequence). This CDR3 is 15 amino acids long. Germline trimming cut 3 bases from V and 4 bases from J; bases unmatched to any gene: 10. CDR3 amino acids: CASSSSLAGAYEQYF. Written as DNA, the CDR3 is TGTGCCAGCAGCTCCTCCCTGGCGGGAGCGTACGAGCAGTACTTC.

The rearrangement links TRBV28 to TRBJ1-3; D call uncertain. Trimming removed 3 bases from V and 7 bases from J, with 10 bases in between. Per germline, CDR1 MDHEN and CDR2 SYDVKM. This CDR3 is 13 amino acids long. Here the CDR3 reads CASSFQWRNTIYF. Written as DNA, the CDR3 is TGTGCCAGCAGTTTTCAGTGGCGGAACACCATATATTTT.